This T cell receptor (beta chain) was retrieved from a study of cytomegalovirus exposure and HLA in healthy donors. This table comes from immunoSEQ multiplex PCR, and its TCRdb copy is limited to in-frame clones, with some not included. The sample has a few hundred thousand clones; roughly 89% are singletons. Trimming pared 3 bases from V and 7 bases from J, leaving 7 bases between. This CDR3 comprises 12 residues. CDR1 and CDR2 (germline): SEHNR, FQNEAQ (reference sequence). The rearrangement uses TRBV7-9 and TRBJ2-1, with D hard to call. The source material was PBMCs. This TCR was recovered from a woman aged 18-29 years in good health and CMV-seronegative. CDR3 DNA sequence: TGTGCCAGCAGCTTTCCGGAGAATGAGCAGTTCTTC. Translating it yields CASSFPENEQFF.